A single sample is the source of the 21 T cell receptor beta chains below, sequenced in a study of blood T cell repertoires in COVID-19. Sequencing was performed with immunoSEQ multiplex PCR; in TCRdb, only in-frame clones are kept and a portion is missing. Of some 68,000 clones listed, about 90% were seen once; the top ten hold approximately 0.56%. Specimen: peripheral blood. The receptors were sampled from a man aged 50 to 60 with COVID-19, enrolled during active disease.

The chain recombines TRBV2 with TRBJ2-1, with 10 positions matching TRBD2. After removal of 6 bases from V and 7 bases from J, the junction contained 6 bases not matched to a gene. Germline V gene lookup returns CDR1 SNHLY and CDR2 FYNNEI. CDR3 length equals 14 residues. The CDR3 is CASSGAGGPNEQFF. As DNA, the CDR3 is TGTGCCAGCAGCGGAGCGGGAGGGCCAAATGAGCAGTTCTTC.

The rearrangement uses TRBV29-1 and TRBJ1-2; D perhaps matches TRBD1 (6 bases). Trimming pared 4 bases from V and 5 bases from J, leaving 14 bases between. Per germline, CDR1 SQVTM and CDR2 ANQGSEA. The CDR3 sequence is 13 residues long. The CDR3 nucleotides are TGCAGCGTTGTGGGGGCGCCCAGATATGGCTACACCTTC. It encodes CSVVGAPRYGYTF.

V gene TRBV7-6 combines with J gene TRBJ2-6, with a weak D call TRBD2 (5 bases). V was pared by 8 bases and J by 1 base, with 12 bases between. Germline-derived CDR1 and CDR2 are SGHVS and FNYEAQ. The CDR3 has 15 amino acids. The chain's CDR3 is CASERVPSGANVLTF. The CDR3, as DNA: TGTGCCAGCGAGAGGGTCCCTTCTGGGGCCAACGTCCTGACTTTC.

This CDR3 is CASSFSGIDTQYF. The CDR3, as DNA: TGCGCCAGCAGCTTTAGCGGGATAGATACGCAGTATTTT. The chain couples TRBV5-1 to TRBJ2-3, with 8 bases matching TRBD2. The germline gives CDR1 SGHRS, CDR2 YFSETQ. Trimming at V came to 2 bases and at J to 5 bases, leaving 1 base not matched to a gene. The CDR3 is 13 amino acids.

This chain joins TRBV19 and TRBJ2-1, with D perhaps TRBD2 (6 bases). The V end was cut by 3 bases, the J end by 11 bases, with 8 bases between. This CDR3 has 11 residues. Germline V lookup: CDR1 LNHDA, CDR2 SQIVND (reference sequence). The CDR3 bases are TGTGCCAGTAGTATGGGCGGGAAGCAGTTCTTC. Translating it yields CASSMGGKQFF.

The chain recombines TRBV2 with TRBJ2-7, with a possible D match to TRBD1 (5 bases). Trimming removed 4 bases at V and 3 bases at J, with 7 bases between. CDR1 SNHLY and CDR2 FYNNEI come from the germline V gene. The CDR3 runs to 12 residues. CDR3 region: CASSAQGYEQYF. CDR3 sequence (DNA): TGTGCCAGCAGTGCTCAGGGCTACGAGCAGTACTTC.

This clone was observed once. The chain has TRBV6-2 or TRBV6-3 and TRBJ2-3, with 14 positions matching TRBD2. The CDR3 runs 16 residues. After removal of 6 bases from V and 3 bases from J, the junction contained 5 bases not matched to a gene. Germline V gene data show CDR1 as MNHEY and CDR2 as SVGEGT. CDR3 residues: CASSLRTSGRTDTQYF. DNA for the CDR3: TGTGCCAGCAGCCTCCGGACTAGCGGGAGGACAGATACGCAGTATTTT.

This clone has a handful of counts. V is TRBV19 and J is TRBJ2-1; a possible D gene is TRBD2 (6 bases). V lost 2 bases and J lost 8, with 13 bases in between. The CDR3 is 14 residues long. Germline loops: CDR1 LNHDA, CDR2 SQIVND (reference sequence). The DNA of the CDR3 is TGTGCCAGTAGTATACGGGAGCCCGACGATGAGCAGTTCTTC. Its translation is CASSIREPDDEQFF.

The J gene is TRBJ1-1, the V gene TRBV2, with a possible D match to TRBD1 (5 bases). This CDR3 spans 14 amino acids. Germline V lookup: CDR1 SNHLY, CDR2 FYNNEI. Trimming removed 2 bases from V and 1 base from J, with 8 bases in between. As DNA, the CDR3 is TGTGCCAGCAGTGAACAGGGCCCGAACACTGAAGCTTTCTTT. It yields the protein CASSEQGPNTEAFF. The variable domain in full, with the rest retrieved from reference TRBV2 and TRBJ1-1, is EPEVTQTPSHQVTQMGQEVILRCVPISNHLYFYWYRQILGQKVEFLVSFYNNEISEKSEIFDDQFSVERPDGSNFTLKIRSTKLEDSAMYFCASSEQGPNTEAFFGQGTRLTVV.

The rearrangement links TRBV29-1 to TRBJ2-3; D is ambiguous. Deletions cut 4 bases from V and 1 base from J, with 6 bases between. In germline, CDR1 is SQVTM, CDR2 ANQGSEA. This CDR3 comprises 12 residues. The CDR3 reads CSVGEGTDTQYF. CDR3 nucleotide sequence: TGCAGCGTTGGTGAGGGCACAGATACGCAGTATTTT.

J is TRBJ1-1 and V is TRBV5-8, with D hard to call. The germline CDR1 and CDR2 sequences are SGHTS and YDEGEE. V was shortened by 3 bases and J by 11 bases, with 11 bases between the two germline ends. This CDR3 region has 11 residues. CDR3 sequence reads: CASSSTTEAFF. In nucleotides, the CDR3 is TGTGCCAGCAGCTCTACAACGGAGGCTTTCTTT.

J is TRBJ2-1 and V is TRBV2; a possible D gene is TRBD1 (5 bases). CDR3 size: 14 residues. Deletions cut 4 bases from V and 6 bases from J, with 13 bases between. Germline V gives CDR1 SNHLY, CDR2 FYNNEI. CDR3 sequence (DNA): TGTGCCAGCAGTGCCCCGGATGGGGCCAATGAGCAGTTCTTC. This codes for CASSAPDGANEQFF. The variable domain in full, with the rest retrieved from reference TRBV2 and TRBJ2-1, is EPEVTQTPSHQVTQMGQEVILRCVPISNHLYFYWYRQILGQKVEFLVSFYNNEISEKSEIFDDQFSVERPDGSNFTLKIRSTKLEDSAMYFCASSAPDGANEQFFGPGTRLTVL.

The chain links TRBV7-6 to TRBJ2-5, with 7 bases fitting TRBD1. CDR3 length equals 14 residues. CDR1 is SGHVS and CDR2 is FNYEAQ in the germline V gene. Unmatched junction bases numbered 4, after V lost 1 base and J lost 5 bases. The CDR3 region has the DNA TGTGCCAGCAGCTTAGACGGCAGGGGGGAGACCCAGTACTTC. This encodes CASSLDGRGETQYF. Combining the CDR3 with reference TRBV7-6 and TRBJ2-5 gives the whole variable domain GAGVSQSPRYKVTKRGQDVALRCDPISGHVSLYWYRQALGQGPEFLTYFNYEAQQDKSGLPNDRFSAERPEGSISTLTIQRTEQRDSAMYRCASSLDGRGETQYFGPGTRLLVL.

The V call is TRBV20-1, the J call TRBJ2-5, with TRBD2 matching 14 bases. Germline V CDR1 and CDR2: DFQATT, SNEGSKA (reference sequence). The J segment lost 5 bases and the V segment lost 3 bases, leaving 11 bases of the junction unmatched. The CDR3 loop spans 17 amino acids. The CDR3 DNA reads as TGCAGTGCTAGTCGTGCGACTAGCGGGAGGGCCGGGGAGACCCAGTACTTC. It yields the protein CSASRATSGRAGETQYF.

The gene calls are TRBV5-1 and TRBJ2-3; 7 bases are a match to TRBD1. After removal of 4 bases from V and 4 bases from J, the junction contained 3 bases not matched to a gene. Germline CDR1 and CDR2: SGHRS and YFSETQ. This CDR3 has 13 residues. The CDR3 DNA reads TGCGCCAGCAGCCTGACAGGGTCAGATACGCAGTATTTT. Residues: CASSLTGSDTQYF.

The count of this clone is one. V is TRBV11-2 and J is TRBJ2-5, with D unresolved. V was shortened by 5 bases and J by 4 bases, with 26 bases between the two germline ends. The CDR3 is 18 residues long. Germline CDR1 and CDR2: SGHAT and FQNNGV. The CDR3 spells CASSRWWAGGSDRETQYF. The DNA of the CDR3 is TGTGCCAGCAGCCGATGGTGGGCAGGTGGGTCTGATCGAGAGACCCAGTACTTC.

The chain is built from TRBV15 and TRBJ1-3; 11 bases line up with TRBD1. CDR3 size: 17 residues. CDR1 and CDR2 from the germline V gene are LNHNV and YYDKDF (reference sequence). J gave up 2 bases and V 6 bases, and 9 bases lay outside the gene matches. CDR3 in amino acids: CATSDSGTGGPGNTIYF. CDR3 nucleotides: TGTGCCACCAGTGATTCCGGGACAGGGGGTCCTGGAAACACCATATATTTT.

V is TRBV5-5 and J is TRBJ2-3, with TRBD2 matching 12 bases. Losses at the gene ends were 2 bases for V and 9 bases for J; bases not matched to a gene: 7. Germline V gene lookup returns CDR1 SGHKS and CDR2 YYEKEE (reference sequence). This CDR3 region has 15 residues. The CDR3 region is CASSFLAGGPPTQYF. The CDR3 bases are TGTGCCAGCAGCTTCCTAGCGGGAGGGCCACCCACGCAGTATTTT.

This chain connects TRBV11-3 to TRBJ2-5, with 8 positions matching TRBD2. This CDR3 has 14 residues. V trimming: 5 bases; J trimming: 7 bases; junction bases outside the gene matches: 9. Germline loops: CDR1 SGHNT, CDR2 YENEEA. The CDR3 loop reads CASSLGGGRTTQYF. The CDR3 DNA sequence: TGTGCCAGCAGCCTCGGGGGGGGCCGGACGACCCAGTACTTC.

The chain uses TRBV3-1 (or the pseudogene TRBV3-2) and TRBJ2-2, with TRBD2 matching 7 bases. The CDR3 is made up of 15 amino acids. The germline V gene encodes CDR1 LGHDT and CDR2 YNNKEL (reference sequence). V trimming: 1 base; J trimming: 6 bases; junction bases outside the gene matches: 5. Here the CDR3 reads CASSQGAGPPGELFF. The CDR3 DNA sequence: TGTGCCAGCAGCCAAGGAGCGGGACCCCCCGGGGAGCTGTTTTTT.

The CDR3 nucleotides read TGTGCCAGCGGCCCGGCAGATGAGCAGTTCTTC. The encoded protein is CASGPADEQFF. This chain links TRBV6-2 or TRBV6-3 with TRBJ2-1; D gene unclear. Per germline, CDR1 MNHEY and CDR2 SVGEGT. Between the trimmed V and J ends, which lost 8 bases and 8 bases, there was a span of 10 bases. This CDR3 is 11 amino acids long.